This T cell receptor (beta chain) appears in the sequencing data of a study of CD8 T cells in ankylosing spondylitis. Germline-derived CDR1 and CDR2 are SGHRS and YFSETQ. V lost 0 bases to trimming and J lost 5 bases, with 8 bases between them. CDR3 length equals 13 residues. This clonotype was detected ten times or more. The antigen remains unidentified. TCRdb re-called the 5' RACE reads through MiXCR, storing one row per CDR3 protein. The table has fewer than 550,000 distinct CDR3 sequences, about 5% seen once. Study findings and constraints: Clones linked to disease were reported to show significant enrichment in matched ankylosing spondylitis synovial fluid. It appeared that ankylosing spondylitis blood was characterized by a TCR beta motif of seven or eight highly homologous variants. In peripheral blood, disease-linked CD8+ clones occurred at relatively low frequencies.

Material: blood, either unsorted or a sorted T cell fraction (not recorded which). This receptor was taken from a male donor with ankylosing spondylitis. V and J are TRBV5-1 and TRBJ2-5; unclear D gene. The CDR3 DNA is TGCGCCAGCAGCTTGGTAGGTCCGGAGACCCAGTACTTC. Its protein product is CASSLVGPETQYF.